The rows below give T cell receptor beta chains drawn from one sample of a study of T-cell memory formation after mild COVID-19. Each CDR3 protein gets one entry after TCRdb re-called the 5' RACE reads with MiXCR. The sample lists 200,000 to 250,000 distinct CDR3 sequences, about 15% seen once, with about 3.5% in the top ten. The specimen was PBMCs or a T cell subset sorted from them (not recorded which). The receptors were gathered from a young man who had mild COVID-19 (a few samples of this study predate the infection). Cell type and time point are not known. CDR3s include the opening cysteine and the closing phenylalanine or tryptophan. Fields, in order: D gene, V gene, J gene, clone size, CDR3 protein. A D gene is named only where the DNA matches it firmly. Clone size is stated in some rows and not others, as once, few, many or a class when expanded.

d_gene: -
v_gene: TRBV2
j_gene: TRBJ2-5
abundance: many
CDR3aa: CASSEERASMVETQYF

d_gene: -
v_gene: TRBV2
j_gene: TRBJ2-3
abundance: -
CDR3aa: CASSDTGTDTQYF

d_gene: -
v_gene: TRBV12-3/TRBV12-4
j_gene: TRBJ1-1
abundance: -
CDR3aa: CASSLGLLTEAFF

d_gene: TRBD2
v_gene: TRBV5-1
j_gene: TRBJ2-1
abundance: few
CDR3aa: CASSLNLAGNEQFF

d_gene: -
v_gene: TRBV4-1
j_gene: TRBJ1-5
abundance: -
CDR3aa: CASSQGEYSNQPQHF

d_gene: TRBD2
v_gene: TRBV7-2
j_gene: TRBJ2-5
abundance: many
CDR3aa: CASSSRGTSEETQYF

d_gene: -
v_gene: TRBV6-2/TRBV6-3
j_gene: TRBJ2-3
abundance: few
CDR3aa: CASIPGLFTDTQYF

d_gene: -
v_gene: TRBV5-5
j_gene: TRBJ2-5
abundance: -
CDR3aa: CASSLWDLETQYF

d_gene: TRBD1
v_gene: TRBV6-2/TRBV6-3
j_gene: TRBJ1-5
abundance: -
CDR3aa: CASTYRGKNQPQHF

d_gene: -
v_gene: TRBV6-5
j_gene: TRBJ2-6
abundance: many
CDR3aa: CASSYEQPGANVLTF

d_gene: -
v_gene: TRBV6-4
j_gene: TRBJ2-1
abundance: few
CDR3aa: CASRDRTGEQFF

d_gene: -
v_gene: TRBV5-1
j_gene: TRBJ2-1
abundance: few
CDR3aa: CASSLTPSVNEQFF

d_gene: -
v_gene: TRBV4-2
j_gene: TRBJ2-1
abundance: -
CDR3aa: CASSQDGVGSYNEQFF